This record concerns one T cell receptor (beta chain) sequence. The protocol was immunoSEQ multiplex PCR, while the TCRdb copy is restricted to in-frame clones and leaves out a portion. The sample includes 70,000 to 85,000 clones, 92% seen only once; the top ten take about 0.27%. The data stem from a study of technical replicates of blood from a few donors. The TCR originated in a human donor in good health. The sample taken for sequencing was T cells isolated from PBMCs.

This CDR3 reads CASSYGADYTEAFF. The CDR3 DNA is TGTGCCAGCAGTTACGGTGCAGACTACACTGAAGCTTTCTTT. The J gene is TRBJ1-1, the V gene TRBV6-5; D is undetermined. Germline assignment: CDR1 MNHEY and CDR2 SVGAGI. Trimming left V 2 bases short and J 3 bases short, with 10 bases between. This CDR3 has 14 amino acids.